A selection of T cell receptor beta chains follows, all from one sample in a study of CD8 T cells in Susac syndrome. In TCRdb, the immunoSEQ multiplex PCR reads were re-called with MiXCR into one record per CDR3 protein. The sample records 140,000 or so distinct CDR3 sequences, approximately 95% being singletons. Material for sequencing was CD4+ T cells from PBMCs. These receptors were taken from a human donor with multiple sclerosis. CDR3s include the opening cysteine and the closing phenylalanine or tryptophan. D genes are given only for firm matches. Size values are once, few and many counts, or a class for expanded clones, and some rows have none.

>TRBD2|TRBV9|-|TRBJ2-5
TGTGCCAGCAGTCCTAGCGGGACGTACCAAGAGACCCAGTACTTC
CASSPSGTYQETQYF
>-|TRBV30|-|TRBJ1-1
TGTGCCTGGAGGGGACGGATGAACACTGAAGCTTTCTTT
CAWRGRMNTEAFF
>-|TRBV20-1|-|TRBJ2-7
TGCAGTGCTATTCTAGCGACCTCCTACGAGCAGTACTTC
CSAILATSYEQYF
>TRBD2|TRBV15|-|TRBJ2-1
TGTGCCACCAGCAGGCCCGGGACTAACTACAATGAGCAGTTCTTC
CATSRPGTNYNEQFF
>TRBD1|TRBV5-8|-|TRBJ2-1
TGTGCCAGCAGCGACCCGGGACAGGGGGTCTACAATGAGCAGTTCTTC
CASSDPGQGVYNEQFF
>TRBD2|TRBV20-1|-|TRBJ2-1
TGCAGTGCTAGAGATTATAGCGGGAGGGTCAATGAGCAGTTCTTC
CSARDYSGRVNEQFF
>TRBD1|TRBV28|-|TRBJ1-2
TGTGCCAGCAGGGATTTAGGGGGCGCGAGCTATGGCTACACCTTC
CASRDLGGASYGYTF
>-|TRBV20-1|once|TRBJ1-2
TGCAGTGCTAGCTTGTTGTCCGGCGGCTATGGCTACACCTTC
CSASLLSGGYGYTF
>-|TRBV20-1|-|TRBJ1-1
TGCAGTGCTACCCGACAGGCGATGAACACTGAAGCTTTCTTT
CSATRQAMNTEAFF
>-|TRBV20-1|-|TRBJ2-3
TGCAGTGCTAGGCTCTCCGGGAGAACAGATACGCAGTATTTT
CSARLSGRTDTQYF
>-|TRBV27|-|TRBJ2-3
TGTGCCAGCAGACTCGCAGGGGCCGGTACGCAGTATTTT
CASRLAGAGTQYF
>TRBD1|TRBV27|-|TRBJ2-7
TGTGCCAGCAGTTTATCTCGGACAGGGCCTTGGGAGCAGTACTTC
CASSLSRTGPWEQYF
>-|TRBV29-1|-|TRBJ2-2
TGCAGCGTTGTGGGGCAAAGCCGGAACACCGGGGAGCTGTTTTTT
CSVVGQSRNTGELFF
>-|TRBV6-5|-|TRBJ2-7
TGTGCCAGCAGTTACTCGAGGGTCGTCTCCTACGAGCAGTACTTC
CASSYSRVVSYEQYF
>-|TRBV6-1|few|TRBJ2-7
TGTGCCAGCAGTCTGGGACGGTCCTACGAGCAGTACTTC
CASSLGRSYEQYF
>-|TRBV27|-|TRBJ2-5
TGTGCCAGCAGGCCTGACTTCGGGGAGACCCAGTACTTC
CASRPDFGETQYF
>-|TRBV27|-|TRBJ1-1
TGTGCCAGCGGGGATTGGGACACTGAAGCTTTCTTT
CASGDWDTEAFF
>TRBD1|TRBV20-1|-|TRBJ2-5
TGCAGTGCTAGATTGTCAGGGGGCCAGGAGACCCAGTACTTC
CSARLSGGQETQYF
>-|TRBV7-2|-|TRBJ2-2
TGTGCCAGCAGCTTAGATCCGACCACCGGGGAGCTGTTTTTT
CASSLDPTTGELFF
>TRBD1|TRBV24-1|-|TRBJ1-4
TGTGCCACCAGTGATTTTGGGCAGGGGGAAGAAAAACTGTTTTTT
CATSDFGQGEEKLFF
>TRBD1|TRBV5-1|-|TRBJ2-3
TGCGCCAGCAGCTACGCTCCCCGGGACAGGGGGCACGATACGCAGTATTTT
CASSYAPRDRGHDTQYF
>TRBD1|TRBV28|-|TRBJ2-7
TGTGCCAGCAGGACGGGCTTTCCGGGGACAGGGGGCTACGAGCAGTACTTC
CASRTGFPGTGGYEQYF
>-|TRBV20-1|-|TRBJ2-7
TGCAGTGCTACCGGGACAACCTACGAGCAGTACTTC
CSATGTTYEQYF
>-|TRBV5-4|-|TRBJ1-2
TGTGCCAGCAGCTCGACAAATACTAACTATGGCTACACCTTC
CASSSTNTNYGYTF
>TRBD1|TRBV24-1|-|TRBJ1-1
TGTGCCACCAGTGGTCCAGGGGGAAGGGACACTGAAGCTTTCTTT
CATSGPGGRDTEAFF
>-|TRBV9|-|TRBJ1-6
TGTGCCAGCAGCGTAGCTTCTGGATATAATTCACCCCTCCACTTT
CASSVASGYNSPLHF
>-|TRBV9|-|TRBJ1-1
TGTGCCAGCAGCGTAGAGAGGGGAGGCTCCCCCCCGAACACTGAAGCTTTCTTT
CASSVERGGSPPNTEAFF
>-|TRBV30|-|TRBJ1-1
TGTGCCTGGAGTGTACTGTCAGTGAACACTGAAGCTTTCTTT
CAWSVLSVNTEAFF
>-|TRBV5-4|-|TRBJ1-2
TGTGCCAGCAGCTTGGGTGGGGGCAGGGGAAGCGGCTACACCTTC
CASSLGGGRGSGYTF